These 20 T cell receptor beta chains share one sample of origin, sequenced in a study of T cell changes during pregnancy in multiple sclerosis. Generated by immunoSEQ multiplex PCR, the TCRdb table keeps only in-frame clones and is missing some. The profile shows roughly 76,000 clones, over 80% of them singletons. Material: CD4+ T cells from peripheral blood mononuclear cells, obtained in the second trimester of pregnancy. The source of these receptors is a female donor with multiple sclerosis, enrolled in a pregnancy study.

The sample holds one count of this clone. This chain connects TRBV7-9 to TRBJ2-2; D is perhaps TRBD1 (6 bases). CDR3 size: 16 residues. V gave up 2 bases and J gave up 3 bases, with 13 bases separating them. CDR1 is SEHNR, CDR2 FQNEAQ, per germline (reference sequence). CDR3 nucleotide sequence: TGTGCCAGCAGCTTACGGGGCAGGGGTGACACCGGGGAGCTGTTTTTT. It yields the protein CASSLRGRGDTGELFF.

CDR3 nucleotides: TGTGCCAGCGGGGAGGGGGGGAAAAACATTCAGTACTTC. Protein sequence: CASGEGGKNIQYF. V is TRBV5-4 and J is TRBJ2-4; the D gene is possibly TRBD2 (7 bases). Germline loops: CDR1 SGHNT, CDR2 YYREEE (reference sequence). The CDR3 extends over 13 amino acids. V lost 7 bases to trimming and J lost 4 bases, with 12 bases between them. The whole variable domain, filled in from reference TRBV5-4 and TRBJ2-4, reads ETGVTQSPTHLIKTRGQQVTLRCSSQSGHNTVSWYQQALGQGPQFIFQYYREEENGRGNFPPRFSGLQFPNYSSELNVNALELDDSALYLCASGEGGKNIQYFGAGTRLSVL.

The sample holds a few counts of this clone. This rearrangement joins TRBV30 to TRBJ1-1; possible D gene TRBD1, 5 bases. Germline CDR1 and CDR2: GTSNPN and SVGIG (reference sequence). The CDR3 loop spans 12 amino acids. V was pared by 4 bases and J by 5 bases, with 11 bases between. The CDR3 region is CAWMQGGTEAFF. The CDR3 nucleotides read TGTGCCTGGATGCAGGGAGGAACTGAAGCTTTCTTT.

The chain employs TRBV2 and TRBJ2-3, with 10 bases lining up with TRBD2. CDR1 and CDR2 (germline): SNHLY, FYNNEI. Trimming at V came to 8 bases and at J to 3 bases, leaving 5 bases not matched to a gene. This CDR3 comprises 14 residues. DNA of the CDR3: TGTGCCAGCCAGCTAGCGGGAGTTACAGATACGCAGTATTTT. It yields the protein CASQLAGVTDTQYF.

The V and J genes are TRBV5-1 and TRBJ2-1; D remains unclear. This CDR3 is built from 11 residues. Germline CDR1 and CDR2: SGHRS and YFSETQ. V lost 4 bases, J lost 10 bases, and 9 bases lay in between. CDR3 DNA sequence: TGCGCCAGCAGCCAGGCCAACGAGCAGTTCTTC. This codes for CASSQANEQFF.

This chain's CDR3 is CASSSGDRGRETQYF. The CDR3 DNA sequence: TGTGCCAGCAGCTCCGGGGACAGGGGGAGAGAGACCCAGTACTTC. This rearrangement joins TRBV5-4 to TRBJ2-5, with 11 bases that match TRBD1. Trimming took 3 bases from V and 4 from J; bases not matched to a gene: 5. The CDR3 runs to 15 residues. Germline values: CDR1 SGHNT, CDR2 YYREEE (reference sequence).

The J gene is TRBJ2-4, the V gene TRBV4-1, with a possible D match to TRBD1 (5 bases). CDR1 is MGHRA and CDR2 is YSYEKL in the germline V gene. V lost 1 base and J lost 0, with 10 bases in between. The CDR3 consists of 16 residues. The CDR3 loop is CASSQVGTGAKNIQYF. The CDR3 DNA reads TGCGCCAGCAGCCAAGTCGGTACAGGAGCCAAAAACATTCAGTACTTC.

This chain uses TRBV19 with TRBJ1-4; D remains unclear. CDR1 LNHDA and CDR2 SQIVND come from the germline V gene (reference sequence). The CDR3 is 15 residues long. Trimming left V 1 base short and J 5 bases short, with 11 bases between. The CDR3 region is CASSIGGAGNEKLFF. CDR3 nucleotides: TGTGCCAGTAGTATAGGAGGCGCGGGAAATGAAAAACTGTTTTTT.

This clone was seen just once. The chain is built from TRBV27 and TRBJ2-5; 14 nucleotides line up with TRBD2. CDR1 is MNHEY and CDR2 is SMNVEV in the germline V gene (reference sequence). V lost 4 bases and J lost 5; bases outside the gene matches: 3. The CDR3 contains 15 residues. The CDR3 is CASSWGTSGSETQYF. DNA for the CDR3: TGTGCCAGCAGTTGGGGGACTAGCGGGAGCGAGACCCAGTACTTC.

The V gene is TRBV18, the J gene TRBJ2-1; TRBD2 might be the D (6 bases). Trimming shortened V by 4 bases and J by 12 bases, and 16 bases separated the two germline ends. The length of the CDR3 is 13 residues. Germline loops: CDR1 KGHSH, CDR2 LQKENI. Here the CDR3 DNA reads TGTGCCAGCTCACAAACAAGACTAGTCGGGCAGTTCTTC. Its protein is CASSQTRLVGQFF.

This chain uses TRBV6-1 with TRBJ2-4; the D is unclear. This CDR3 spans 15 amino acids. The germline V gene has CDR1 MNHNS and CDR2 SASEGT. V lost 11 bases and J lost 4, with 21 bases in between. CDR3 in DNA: TGTGCCGCTGGCCTGCTGACTGACCTGAAAAACATTCAGTACTTC. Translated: CAAGLLTDLKNIQYF.

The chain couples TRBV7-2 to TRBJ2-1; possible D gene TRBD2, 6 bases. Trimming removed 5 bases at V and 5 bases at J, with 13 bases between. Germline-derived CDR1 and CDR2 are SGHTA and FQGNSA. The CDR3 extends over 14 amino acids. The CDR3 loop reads CASSAGTGHNEQFF. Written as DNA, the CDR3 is TGTGCCAGCAGCGCCGGGACTGGCCACAATGAGCAGTTCTTC.

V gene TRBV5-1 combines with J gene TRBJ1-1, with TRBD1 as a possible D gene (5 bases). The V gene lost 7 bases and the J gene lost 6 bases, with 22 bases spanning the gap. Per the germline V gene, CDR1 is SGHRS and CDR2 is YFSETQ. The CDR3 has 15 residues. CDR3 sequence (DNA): TGCGCCAGCTCATCCCGGGGGGTCCCCGAGGCTGAAGCTTTCTTT. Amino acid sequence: CASSSRGVPEAEAFF.

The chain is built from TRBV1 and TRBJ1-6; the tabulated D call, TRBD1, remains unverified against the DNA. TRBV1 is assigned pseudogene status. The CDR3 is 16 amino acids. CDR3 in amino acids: CTSRPFAGTDNSPLHF. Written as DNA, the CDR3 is TGCACCAGCAGACCTTTCGCCGGGACAGATAATTCACCCCTCCACTTT.

This CDR3 is CASSSRRGGYTF. The CDR3 nucleotides are TGCGCCAGCAGCTCCCGACGGGGTGGCTACACCTTC. The chain links TRBV4-1 to TRBJ1-2; no definite D call. Per germline, CDR1 MGHRA and CDR2 YSYEKL. The CDR3 totals 12 residues. V was trimmed by 5 bases and J by 7 bases, leaving 11 bases between them.

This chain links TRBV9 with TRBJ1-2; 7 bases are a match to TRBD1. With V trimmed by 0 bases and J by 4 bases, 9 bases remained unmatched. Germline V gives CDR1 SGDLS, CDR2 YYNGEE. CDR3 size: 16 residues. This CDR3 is CASSVAPGQAGYGYTF. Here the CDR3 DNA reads TGTGCCAGCAGCGTAGCGCCAGGACAGGCCGGCTATGGCTACACCTTC.

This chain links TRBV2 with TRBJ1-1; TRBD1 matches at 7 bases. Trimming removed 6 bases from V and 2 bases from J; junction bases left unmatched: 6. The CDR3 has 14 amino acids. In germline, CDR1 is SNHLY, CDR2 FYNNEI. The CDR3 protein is CASSLQGVNTEAFF. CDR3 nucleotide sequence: TGTGCCAGCAGCCTCCAGGGGGTAAACACTGAAGCTTTCTTT.

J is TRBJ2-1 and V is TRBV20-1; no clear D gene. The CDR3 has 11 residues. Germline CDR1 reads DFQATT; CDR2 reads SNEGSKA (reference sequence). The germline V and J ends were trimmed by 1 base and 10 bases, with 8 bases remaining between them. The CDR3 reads CSARAPLEQFF. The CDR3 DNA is TGCAGTGCTAGAGCCCCACTCGAGCAGTTCTTC.

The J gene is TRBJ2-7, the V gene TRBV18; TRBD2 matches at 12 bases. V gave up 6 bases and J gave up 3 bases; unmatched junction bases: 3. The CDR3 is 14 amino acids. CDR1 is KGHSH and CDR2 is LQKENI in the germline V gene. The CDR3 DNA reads TGTGCCAGCTCGCCGACTAGCGGGAGCTACGAGCAGTACTTC. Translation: CASSPTSGSYEQYF.

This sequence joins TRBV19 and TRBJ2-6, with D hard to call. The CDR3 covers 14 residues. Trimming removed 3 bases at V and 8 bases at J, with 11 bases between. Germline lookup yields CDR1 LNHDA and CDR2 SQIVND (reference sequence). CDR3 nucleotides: TGTGCCAGTAGTATCCCACGAACTCCCAACGTCCTGACTTTC. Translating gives CASSIPRTPNVLTF.